These T cell receptor beta chains were read from a single sample in a study of blood T cells in healthy people across ages. TCRdb re-derived calls from the 5' RACE reads in MiXCR, one entry per CDR3 protein. The sample holds 700,000 or so distinct CDR3 sequences, 40% to 50% seen once. The sequencing sample was made of blood. The receptors were sampled from an older man in good health. Each CDR3 is given with its conserved first and last residue. D genes are given only for firm matches. Expanded clones get a size class; other rows say once, few or many, or leave the size out.

j_gene,abundance,d_gene,v_gene,CDR3aa,CDR3nt
TRBJ2-7,-,-,TRBV5-1,CAGSLYGILGEQYF,TGCGCCGGCAGCTTGTACGGGATATTGGGGGAGCAGTACTTC
TRBJ1-1,few,-,TRBV7-9,CASSFPRSARGMNTEAFF,TGTGCCAGCAGCTTCCCTCGATCGGCTCGGGGGATGAACACTGAAGCTTTCTTT
TRBJ2-7,-,-,TRBV2,CASSARGRSYNEQYF,TGTGCCAGCAGTGCCCGGGGCCGCTCCTACAATGAGCAGTACTTC
TRBJ2-3,few,TRBD2,TRBV20-1,CSALSGRAWFTQYF,TGCAGTGCCCTTAGCGGGAGGGCCTGGTTCACGCAGTATTTT
TRBJ1-6,-,TRBD1,TRBV20-1,CSAGLQGSSPLHF,TGCAGTGCTGGATTACAGGGGAGTTCACCCCTCCACTTT
TRBJ2-2,-,TRBD1,TRBV6-5,CASSSPQGADTGELFF,TGTGCCAGCAGTTCCCCTCAGGGGGCGGACACCGGGGAGCTGTTTTTT
TRBJ2-2,few,-,TRBV12-5,CASGFRSGTNTGELFF,TGTGCTAGTGGTTTCCGCTCCGGGACAAACACCGGGGAGCTGTTTTTT
TRBJ1-5,few,-,TRBV10-3,CAISEAPYQPQHF,TGTGCCATCAGTGAGGCTCCTTATCAGCCCCAGCATTTT
TRBJ2-7,few,TRBD2,TRBV5-1,CASSLAAGVGYEQYF,TGCGCCAGCAGCTTGGCGGCGGGAGTAGGCTACGAGCAGTACTTC
TRBJ2-3,-,-,TRBV20-1,CSARYSRTGTQYF,TGCAGTGCTAGATACAGTCGAACGGGTACGCAGTATTTT
TRBJ1-4,-,-,TRBV11-2,CASSLDSVGNEKLFF,TGTGCCAGCAGCTTAGATTCAGTAGGAAATGAAAAACTATTTTTT
TRBJ2-1,-,-,TRBV27,CASRRGGLTYNEQFF,TGTGCCAGCCGGAGGGGGGGCCTCACCTACAATGAGCAGTTCTTC
TRBJ2-1,few,-,TRBV4-1,CASSHLNRDNEQFF,TGCGCCAGCAGCCACTTAAACCGGGACAATGAGCAGTTCTTC
TRBJ1-5,many,-,TRBV20-1,CSASGPGDNQPQHF,TGCAGTGCTAGCGGACCAGGGGACAATCAGCCCCAGCATTTT
TRBJ2-3,-,-,TRBV7-3,CASSSAAGPDTQYF,TGTGCCAGCAGCTCTGCGGCAGGGCCAGATACGCAGTATTTT
TRBJ1-4,-,TRBD1,TRBV27,CASSFYGTGLSSEKLFF,TGTGCCAGCAGTTTTTACGGGACAGGGCTTTCATCCGAAAAACTGTTTTTT
TRBJ2-2,-,-,TRBV7-2,CASSLNSLGTGELFF,TGTGCCAGCAGCTTAAACAGCCTAGGCACCGGGGAGCTGTTTTTT
TRBJ2-5,-,-,TRBV12-3/TRBV12-4,CASRLDGQETQYF,TGTGCCAGCCGCCTGGACGGGCAAGAGACCCAGTACTTC
TRBJ2-3,-,TRBD2,TRBV12-3/TRBV12-4,CATMTSGGGDTQYF,TGTGCCACCATGACCAGCGGGGGGGGAGATACGCAGTATTTT
TRBJ2-1,few,-,TRBV7-9,CASSRLPGYEQFF,TGTGCCAGCAGCAGACTGCCGGGGTATGAGCAGTTCTTC
TRBJ1-6,-,-,TRBV12-3/TRBV12-4,CASSSPNSPLHF,TGTGCCAGCAGTTCCCCCAATTCACCCCTCCACTTT
TRBJ2-5,few,TRBD2,TRBV25-1,CASGYLAGETQYF,TGTGCCAGCGGATACTTAGCGGGGGAGACCCAGTACTTC
TRBJ2-7,-,-,TRBV20-1,CSARALCEQYF,TGCAGTGCTAGAGCTCTTTGCGAGCAGTACTTC
TRBJ2-7,-,TRBD2,TRBV9,CASSVGGLAGEQYF,TGTGCCAGCAGCGTAGGGGGACTAGCAGGCGAGCAGTACTTC
TRBJ2-5,-,TRBD2,TRBV12-3/TRBV12-4,CASSLWTSGRETQYF,TGTGCCAGCAGCCTATGGACTAGCGGGAGAGAGACCCAGTACTTC
TRBJ2-7,few,-,TRBV20-1,CSASLEPFSYEQYF,TGCAGTGCTTCCCTAGAGCCCTTCTCCTACGAGCAGTACTTC
TRBJ2-7,few,TRBD2,TRBV6-2/TRBV6-3,CASSLIAGGLYEQYF,TGTGCCAGCAGTCTAATAGCGGGAGGCCTCTACGAGCAGTACTTC
TRBJ2-1,-,TRBD2,TRBV28,CASRLGTSGRAGNNEQFF,TGTGCCAGCAGACTCGGGACTAGCGGGAGGGCCGGCAACAATGAGCAGTTCTTC
TRBJ2-1,-,TRBD2,TRBV18,CASSPLAGGPANEQFF,TGTGCCAGCTCACCGCTAGCGGGAGGGCCAGCGAATGAGCAGTTCTTC
TRBJ2-5,-,TRBD2,TRBV3-1,CASSQDISGGFQETQYF,TGTGCCAGCAGCCAAGACATTAGCGGGGGATTCCAAGAGACCCAGTACTTC
TRBJ2-3,few,-,TRBV4-3,CASSPSGPDTQYF,TGCGCCAGCAGCCCAAGCGGGCCAGATACGCAGTATTTT
TRBJ2-7,-,TRBD2,TRBV20-1,CSANLPSGSGYEQYF,TGCAGTGCTAACCTCCCTAGCGGGAGTGGCTACGAGCAGTACTTC
TRBJ1-6,-,TRBD1,TRBV12-3/TRBV12-4,CASSLGTGDNSPLHF,TGTGCCAGCAGTTTAGGGACAGGCGATAATTCACCCCTCCACTTT
TRBJ2-3,few,-,TRBV6-1,CASSRGVHTQYF,TGTGCCAGCAGCAGGGGTGTGCATACGCAGTATTTT
TRBJ2-5,many,-,TRBV29-1,CSVVATQETQYF,TGCAGCGTTGTAGCCACCCAAGAGACCCAGTACTTC
TRBJ2-7,-,TRBD2,TRBV20-1,CSADKTSSPREQYF,TGCAGTGCTGACAAGACTAGCAGTCCCCGCGAGCAGTACTTC
TRBJ1-5,many,-,TRBV20-1,CSARRQPNQPQHF,TGCAGTGCTAGACGACAACCCAATCAGCCCCAGCATTTT
TRBJ2-7,medium-sized,-,TRBV29-1,CSVTGATTYEQYF,TGCAGCGTCACAGGTGCTACGACCTACGAGCAGTACTTC
TRBJ2-7,-,TRBD2,TRBV18,CASSPGAGGQYEQYF,TGTGCCAGCTCACCTGGAGCGGGGGGACAATACGAGCAGTACTTC
TRBJ2-3,-,-,TRBV7-9,CASTYPTKSTDTQYF,TGTGCCAGCACGTACCCCACCAAAAGCACAGATACGCAGTATTTT
TRBJ2-5,-,-,TRBV6-4,CASSDSEGLGQYF,TGTGCCAGCAGTGACTCTGAGGGCCTAGGGCAGTACTTC
TRBJ2-5,few,TRBD2,TRBV9,CASNSDSSGTETQYF,TGTGCCAGCAACTCGGATTCTAGCGGGACTGAGACCCAGTACTTC
TRBJ2-2,once,-,TRBV28,CASRGGGSGGELFF,TGTGCCAGCAGAGGGGGAGGTTCGGGCGGGGAGCTGTTTTTT
TRBJ2-7,-,TRBD1,TRBV6-5,CASGDRGRVYEQYF,TGTGCCAGCGGAGACAGGGGCAGAGTATACGAGCAGTACTTC
TRBJ2-7,-,-,TRBV24-1,CATSITGSGYNEQYF,TGTGCCACCAGTATTACAGGGTCGGGCTACAATGAGCAGTACTTC
TRBJ2-7,-,TRBD2,TRBV10-3,CAISESTSGPYEQYF,TGTGCCATCAGTGAGTCGACTAGCGGCCCCTACGAGCAGTACTTC
TRBJ2-7,-,-,TRBV10-3,CAISESLDYEQYF,TGTGCCATCAGTGAGTCTCTGGACTACGAGCAGTACTTC